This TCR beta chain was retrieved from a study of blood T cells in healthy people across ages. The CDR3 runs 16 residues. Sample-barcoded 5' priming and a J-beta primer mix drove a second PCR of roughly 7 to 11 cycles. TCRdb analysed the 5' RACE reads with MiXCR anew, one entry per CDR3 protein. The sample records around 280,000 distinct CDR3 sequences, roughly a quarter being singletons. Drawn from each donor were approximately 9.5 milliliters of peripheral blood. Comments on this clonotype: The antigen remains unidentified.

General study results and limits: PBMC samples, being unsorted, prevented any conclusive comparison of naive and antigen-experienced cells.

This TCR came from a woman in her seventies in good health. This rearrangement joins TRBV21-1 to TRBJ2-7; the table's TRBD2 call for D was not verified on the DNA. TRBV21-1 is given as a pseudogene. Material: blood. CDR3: CASSRSRLAGFEEQYF. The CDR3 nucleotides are TGTGCCAGCAGCAGATCTCGACTAGCGGGATTTGAGGAGCAGTACTTC.